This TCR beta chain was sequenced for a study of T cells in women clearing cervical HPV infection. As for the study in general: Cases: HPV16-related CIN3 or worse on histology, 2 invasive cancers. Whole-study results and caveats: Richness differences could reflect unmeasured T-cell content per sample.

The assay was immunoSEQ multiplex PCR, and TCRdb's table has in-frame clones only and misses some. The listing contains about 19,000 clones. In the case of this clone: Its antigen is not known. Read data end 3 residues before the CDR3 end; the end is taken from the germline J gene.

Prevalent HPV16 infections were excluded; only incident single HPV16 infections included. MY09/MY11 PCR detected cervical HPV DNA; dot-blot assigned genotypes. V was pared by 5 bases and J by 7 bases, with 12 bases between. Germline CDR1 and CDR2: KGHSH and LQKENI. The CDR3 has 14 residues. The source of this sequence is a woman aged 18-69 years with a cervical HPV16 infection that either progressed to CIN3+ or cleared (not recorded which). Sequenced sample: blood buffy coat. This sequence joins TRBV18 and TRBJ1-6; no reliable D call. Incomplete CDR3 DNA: TGTGCCAGCTCAGTTTCGGGTGGGAATTCACCC. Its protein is CASSVSGGNSP. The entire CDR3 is CASSVSGGNSPLHF.